This TCR beta chain was observed in a study of blood T cells in healthy people across ages. There are 14 residues in the CDR3. V was pared by 7 bases and J by 0 bases, with 6 bases of the junction left unmatched. Germline CDR1 and CDR2: DFQATT and SNEGSKA (reference sequence). With a J-beta primer mix and a sample-barcoded 5' primer, a second PCR ran roughly 6 to 11 cycles. In TCRdb, the 5' RACE reads were re-called with MiXCR into one record per CDR3 protein. The top ten clones hold roughly 20% of a sample with about 830,000 distinct CDR3 sequences, 55% to 75% of them seen once. The clonotype comes from a man aged 30 to 45 in good health. The specimen was blood. The chain couples TRBV20-1 to TRBJ2-3, with 8 bases lining up with TRBD2. The CDR3: CSGGPSGSTDTQYF. The CDR3 region has the DNA TGCAGTGGGGGTCCTAGCGGGAGCACAGATACGCAGTATTTT.